Below are 32 T cell receptor beta chains sequenced from a single sample in a study of human T cells and chemical hapten exposure. As to time point: healthy volunteer bleed at 6 weeks. It was unfractionated whole blood from which total RNA was extracted. MiXCR was run by TCRdb on the RACE reads, yielding one entry per CDR3 protein. The table has about 80,000 distinct CDR3 sequences, around 9.4% seen once. Sample: whole blood. These TCRs come from a female donor in good health. Some clones in this sample may be carry-over from other donors' samples.

This clonotype came up many times. The chain carries TRBV15 and TRBJ1-3, with D uncertain. The CDR3 contains 16 residues. CDR1 is LNHNV, CDR2 YYDKDF, per germline (reference sequence). With 0 bases removed from V and 0 bases from J, the gap between germline ends came to 9 bases. Written as DNA, the CDR3 is TGTGCCACCAGCAGAGATCGCGCGGACTCTGGAAACACCATATATTTT. As protein: CATSRDRADSGNTIYF.

V usage is TRBV7-2 and J usage is TRBJ2-3, with 9 bases identical to TRBD2. Trimming cost V 0 bases and J 2 bases; bases outside gene matches: 12. This CDR3 is built from 19 residues. Germline V CDR1 and CDR2: SGHTA, FQGNSA. CDR3 loop: CASSLARIPLAGVTDTQYF. The DNA of the CDR3 is TGTGCCAGCAGCTTAGCCCGTATTCCCTTAGCGGGAGTCACAGATACGCAGTATTTT.

This clonotype was seen at least ten times. This rearrangement joins TRBV15 to TRBJ2-7; no reliable D call. The germline V gene has CDR1 LNHNV and CDR2 YYDKDF (reference sequence). The CDR3 covers 13 residues. V lost 0 bases, J lost 4 bases, and 7 bases lay in between. The CDR3 DNA is TGTGCCACCAGCAGAGATCTATCGTACGAGCAGTACTTC. Its translation: CATSRDLSYEQYF. Drawing the rest from reference TRBV15 and TRBJ2-7, the complete variable domain is DAMVIQNPRYQVTQFGKPVTLSCSQTLNHNVMYWYQQKSSQAPKLLFHYYDKDFNNEADTPDNFQSRRPNTSFCFLDIRSPGLGDTAMYLCATSRDLSYEQYFGPGTRLTVT.

This clonotype was observed many times. V gene TRBV29-1 combines with J gene TRBJ2-1; 8 bases line up with TRBD2. CDR3 length equals 14 residues. V was clipped by 6 bases and J by 8 bases; unmatched bases: 12. CDR1 is SQVTM and CDR2 is ANQGSEA in the germline V gene. CDR3 nucleotide sequence: TGCAGCGTAAGCCGGGGGGGTCCATTGGATGAGCAGTTCTTC. Residues: CSVSRGGPLDEQFF.

The rearrangement joins TRBV2 to TRBJ2-7; D gene ambiguous. Trimming took off 6 bases at V and 0 bases at J, with 9 bases between the two ends. Germline CDR1 is SNHLY and CDR2 is FYNNEI. The CDR3 contains 13 residues. CDR3 nucleotide sequence: TGTGCCAGCAGCTTCGACGGCTCCTACGAGCAGTACTTC. Amino acid sequence: CASSFDGSYEQYF.

The V call is TRBV7-2, the J call TRBJ2-2; TRBD2 matches 12 bases. The CDR3 extends over 15 amino acids. The V and J ends lost 5 bases and 6 bases, in that order; junction bases with no gene match: 4. Germline V lookup: CDR1 SGHTA, CDR2 FQGNSA. This CDR3 is CASSPTSGGPGELFF. The CDR3 DNA reads TGTGCCAGCAGCCCGACTAGCGGGGGACCCGGGGAGCTGTTTTTT.

This chain links TRBV5-1 with TRBJ1-1; D uncertain. V lost 0 bases to trimming and J lost 4 bases, with 10 bases between them. Germline assignment: CDR1 SGHRS and CDR2 YFSETQ. The CDR3 consists of 14 residues. The CDR3 is CASSLDVGTTEAFF. The CDR3 DNA follows: TGCGCCAGCAGCTTGGATGTTGGAACCACTGAAGCTTTCTTT.

This clonotype has a count of ten or more. The CDR3 sequence is CASGFPRKAGYRAYEQYF. CDR3 DNA sequence: TGTGCTAGTGGTTTCCCCCGAAAGGCTGGGTATCGCGCCTACGAGCAGTACTTC. V is TRBV12-5 and J is TRBJ2-7, with no clear D. This CDR3 has 18 amino acids. Per germline, CDR1 LGHNT and CDR2 FRNRAP. V lost 3 bases and J 2 bases, leaving 23 bases between the germline ends.

There are many counts of this clonotype. The chain has TRBV3-1 and TRBJ1-6; TRBD1 aligns across 7 bases. The CDR3 runs to 15 residues. Germline values: CDR1 LGHDT, CDR2 YNNKEL (reference sequence). Trimming removed 3 bases from V and 6 bases from J; junction bases left unmatched: 5. CDR3 residues: CASSHWDRTNSPLHF. The CDR3 DNA is TGTGCCAGCAGCCACTGGGACAGAACTAATTCACCCCTCCACTTT.

This clonotype was observed a few times. The chain links TRBV12-3 or TRBV12-4 to TRBJ2-5; either TRBD1 or TRBD2 may fit D (6 bases each). The CDR3 length is 15 residues. V dropped 3 bases and J dropped 3 bases, with 14 bases sitting between them. CDR3 amino acids: CASSFFEGGKETQYF. The CDR3, as DNA: TGTGCCAGCAGTTTTTTTGAGGGGGGTAAAGAGACCCAGTACTTC.

This clonotype was found many times. The chain links TRBV7-6 to TRBJ2-3; 8 nucleotides agree with TRBD2. The CDR3 consists of 14 residues. Looked up from germline, CDR1 is SGHVS and CDR2 is FNYEAQ. V trimming: 5 bases; J trimming: 3 bases; junction bases outside the gene matches: 4. The CDR3 region has the DNA TGTGCCAGCAGCCGGTCGGGGGGGACAGATACGCAGTATTTT. It codes for CASSRSGGTDTQYF.

This clonotype was counted many times. In nucleotides, the CDR3 is TGCGCCAGCAGCCCCGGTTCAGGGGGAATTTCTGGCTACACCTTC. Amino acid sequence: CASSPGSGGISGYTF. The rearrangement links TRBV4-3 to TRBJ1-2, with 7 bases lining up with TRBD1. J lost 7 bases, V lost 4 bases, and 12 bases had no gene match. This CDR3 is built from 15 residues. Germline V gene lookup returns CDR1 LGHNA and CDR2 YSLEER.

Ten or more counts support this clonotype. The chain uses TRBV20-1 and TRBJ2-3; D unclear. V lost 1 base to trimming and J lost 2 bases, with 10 bases between them. CDR3 size: 14 residues. In germline, CDR1 is DFQATT, CDR2 SNEGSKA (reference sequence). The CDR3 sequence: CSARAGAVTDTQYF. CDR3 sequence (DNA): TGCAGTGCTAGAGCTGGCGCAGTCACAGATACGCAGTATTTT.

This sequence joins TRBV6-1 and TRBJ2-5; no definite D call. V was cut by 5 bases and J by 2 bases, with 12 bases left in between. The CDR3 consists of 14 residues. Germline values: CDR1 MNHNS, CDR2 SASEGT. CDR3 residues: CASSSRPPQETQYF. The CDR3 bases are TGTGCCAGCAGTAGTCGACCGCCTCAAGAGACCCAGTACTTC.

The rearrangement joins TRBV18 to TRBJ2-5; TRBD2 matches at 9 bases. Per germline, CDR1 KGHSH and CDR2 LQKENI. The CDR3 runs to 16 residues. J lost 0 bases, V lost 3 bases, and 5 bases had no gene match. DNA for the CDR3: TGTGCCAGCTCACCGCGTGCTAGCGGGAACCAAGAGACCCAGTACTTC. Its translation: CASSPRASGNQETQYF.

The table lists this clonotype with a few counts. The CDR3 protein is CASSLPGGNSPLHF. The CDR3 DNA sequence: TGCGCCAGCAGCCTTCCCGGGGGCAATTCACCCCTCCACTTT. This chain uses TRBV5-1 with TRBJ1-6; possible D gene TRBD1, 6 bases. The V end was cut by 4 bases, the J end by 7 bases, with 12 bases between. In germline, CDR1 is SGHRS, CDR2 YFSETQ. The CDR3 extends over 14 amino acids.

This clonotype was detected only a few times. The CDR3 here is CASSPGQGGEKLFF. The CDR3 DNA is TGTGCCAGCAGCCCCGGACAGGGGGGAGAAAAACTGTTTTTT. The V gene is TRBV7-9, the J gene TRBJ1-4; TRBD1 matches at 10 bases. This CDR3 spans 14 amino acids. Germline-derived CDR1 and CDR2 are SEHNR and FQNEAQ (reference sequence). The V and J ends lost 5 bases and 8 bases, in that order; junction bases with no gene match: 5.

This clonotype was recorded many times. The gene calls are TRBV7-2 and TRBJ2-6; maybe TRBD2 (5 bases). The CDR3 is 16 amino acids. CDR1 and CDR2 from the germline V gene are SGHTA and FQGNSA. V lost 1 base and J 2 bases, leaving 9 bases between the germline ends. The chain's CDR3 is CASSLVPRAGANVLTF. The CDR3 coding sequence is TGTGCCAGCAGCTTAGTTCCGAGGGCTGGGGCCAACGTCCTGACTTTC.

The V gene is TRBV6-1, the J gene TRBJ2-1; D not certain. Germline-derived CDR1 and CDR2 are MNHNS and SASEGT. V lost 5 bases to trimming and J lost 10 bases, with 9 bases between them. This CDR3 is built from 11 residues. This CDR3 is CASSSGREQFF. CDR3 sequence (DNA): TGTGCCAGCAGTTCAGGCCGGGAGCAGTTCTTC.

This clonotype was recorded at least ten times. CDR3 amino acids: CSARDPGLAGETQYF. Here the CDR3 DNA reads TGCAGTGCTAGAGATCCCGGACTAGCGGGGGAGACCCAGTACTTC. This chain links TRBV20-1 with TRBJ2-5; 12 positions agree with TRBD2. CDR1 DFQATT and CDR2 SNEGSKA come from the germline V gene (reference sequence). Germline trimming cut 0 bases from V and 5 bases from J; bases unmatched to any gene: 4. CDR3 size: 15 residues.

In this sample, this clonotype turned up many times. This sequence joins TRBV4-2 and TRBJ1-1; TRBD1 matches 7 bases. Trimming removed 5 bases from V and 3 bases from J; junction bases left unmatched: 9. This CDR3 has 15 amino acids. CDR1 is LGHNA and CDR2 is YNFKEQ in the germline V gene. The chain's CDR3 is CASSEVTGDDTEAFF. As DNA, the CDR3 is TGTGCCAGCAGCGAAGTAACAGGGGATGACACTGAAGCTTTCTTT.

This clonotype was detected ten times or more. CDR3 in amino acids: CASSFHTEAFF. The DNA for the CDR3 is TGTGCCAGCAGTTTCCACACTGAAGCTTTCTTT. The gene calls are TRBV12-3 or TRBV12-4 and TRBJ1-1; D not certain. This CDR3 is 11 amino acids long. V lost 3 bases and J lost 3, with 2 bases in between.

There are a few counts of this clonotype. The CDR3 sequence: CASSPGAVRNTEAFF. For the CDR3, the DNA is TGTGCCAGCAGCCCAGGAGCAGTTAGGAACACTGAAGCTTTCTTT. The J gene is TRBJ1-1, the V gene TRBV7-9, with D hard to call. Trimming took 5 bases from V and 1 from J, leaving 14 bases between them. The CDR3 loop spans 15 amino acids. Germline lookup yields CDR1 SEHNR and CDR2 FQNEAQ (reference sequence).

This chain uses TRBV2 with TRBJ2-5, with 7 bases lining up with TRBD1. With V trimmed by 9 bases and J by 2 bases, 9 bases remained unmatched. The germline CDR1 and CDR2 sequences are SNHLY and FYNNEI. The CDR3 covers 14 residues. The CDR3 DNA reads as TGTGCCAGTAATAGACAGGGACAACAAGAGACCCAGTACTTC. Translated: CASNRQGQQETQYF.

This clonotype was detected a few times. The rearrangement uses TRBV20-1 and TRBJ1-6, with D tentatively TRBD1 (5 bases). Germline CDR1 DFQATT, CDR2 SNEGSKA (reference sequence). Trimming pared 4 bases from V and 4 bases from J, leaving 11 bases between. This CDR3 is built from 14 residues. DNA of the CDR3: TGCAGTGCTACCCAAGGGGCTTATAATTCACCCCTCCACTTT. This codes for CSATQGAYNSPLHF.

There are a few counts of this clonotype. V gene TRBV2 combines with J gene TRBJ1-4; 9 bases fit TRBD1. CDR1 and CDR2 from the germline V gene are SNHLY and FYNNEI. The junction had 6 bases not matched to a gene; V was cut back by 6 bases and J by 7 bases. The CDR3 extends over 14 amino acids. CDR3 sequence: CASRRDRGTEKLFF. DNA for the CDR3: TGTGCCAGCAGGAGAGACAGGGGGACTGAAAAACTGTTTTTT. Looking up the rest from reference TRBV2 and TRBJ1-4 gives the full variable domain: EPEVTQTPSHQVTQMGQEVILRCVPISNHLYFYWYRQILGQKVEFLVSFYNNEISEKSEIFDDQFSVERPDGSNFTLKIRSTKLEDSAMYFCASRRDRGTEKLFFGSGTQLSVL.

The V and J genes are TRBV7-2 and TRBJ2-2; 7 nucleotides align to TRBD2. Trimming cost V 5 bases and J 4 bases; bases outside gene matches: 10. CDR3 length equals 16 residues. The germline V gene encodes CDR1 SGHTA and CDR2 FQGNSA. CDR3 region: CASSKEASGRTGELFF. CDR3 nucleotide sequence: TGTGCCAGCAGCAAAGAGGCTAGCGGACGCACCGGGGAGCTGTTTTTT.

The chain joins TRBV10-3 to TRBJ1-1; 7 nucleotides align to TRBD1. The ends lost 6 bases at V and 3 bases at J; junction bases unmatched: 4. The germline gives CDR1 ENHRY, CDR2 SYGVKD. The CDR3 covers 13 residues. CDR3 sequence (DNA): TGTGCCATCAGGACAGGGTACGACACTGAAGCTTTCTTT. Translating it yields CAIRTGYDTEAFF.

This clonotype was counted between two and nine times. This chain uses TRBV6-2 or TRBV6-3 with TRBJ1-5; D is ambiguous. CDR3 length equals 17 residues. Trimming stripped 2 bases from V and 0 bases from J, with 14 bases between. Germline lookup yields CDR1 MNHEY and CDR2 SVGEGT. The CDR3 DNA is TGTGCCAGCAGTTACAATGTCAGAAGGTATAGCAATCAGCCCCAGCATTTT. Protein: CASSYNVRRYSNQPQHF.

The table lists this clonotype with a few counts. The gene calls are TRBV6-5 and TRBJ2-3; a weak D match, TRBD1 (6 bases). V lost 6 bases to trimming and J lost 3 bases, with 16 bases between them. The germline V gene has CDR1 MNHEY and CDR2 SVGAGI. The CDR3 totals 15 residues. DNA for the CDR3: TGTGCCAGCAGGATTAACAGGGCTCCGACAGATACGCAGTATTTT. Amino acid sequence: CASRINRAPTDTQYF.

This clonotype was observed at least ten times. The V and J genes are TRBV6-5 and TRBJ2-6; perhaps TRBD1 as D (6 bases). Germline CDR1 and CDR2: MNHEY and SVGAGI. CDR3 length: 17 amino acids. The V gene lost 2 bases and the J gene lost 2 bases, with 13 bases spanning the gap. The CDR3 DNA follows: TGTGCCAGCAGTTACCTGGGACAATTCGCTGGGGCCAACGTCCTGACTTTC. Encoded protein: CASSYLGQFAGANVLTF.

In its sample, this clonotype was seen a few times. The rearrangement joins TRBV2 to TRBJ1-5, with no clear D. The CDR3 loop spans 15 amino acids. Germline CDR1 and CDR2: SNHLY and FYNNEI. V shed 6 bases and J shed 6 bases, with 18 bases lying between them. The CDR3 loop reads CASRSDFSGIQPQHF. As DNA, the CDR3 is TGTGCCAGCAGGTCCGATTTTAGCGGGATTCAGCCCCAGCATTTT.